Given below is one TCR beta chain in context. Its antigen has not been determined. No clone much larger than this one lies a single base away; base qualities are absent. The data derive from a study of cytomegalovirus exposure and HLA in healthy donors (dated by TCRdb to the late 2010s). Background on the whole study: According to an earlier analysis of 587 of the donors, roughly 180 million T cells yielded approximately 120 million unique TCR beta sequences and 250 to 350 Gb of sequence data. An early release that covered more than 550 HLA-typed donors contained about 290 gigabases of sequencing data and 65 million to 100 million unique TCR sequences. Of the 398 genotyped donors, 65% to 90% fell in the genetic ancestry cluster associated with self-reported Caucasian donors. The study was designed to test whether signatures of past pathogen exposure could be identified by cataloging public T cell receptors. The study used immunosequencing to profile the T cell repertoires of about 670 subjects and linked those repertoires to cytomegalovirus serostatus. Along with the roughly 610-subject first cohort, a separate validation cohort of over 90 different subjects was used. The study combined high-throughput TCR immunosequencing, statistical association of individual TCRs with disease status, and machine learning to predict cytomegalovirus infection status. In a later analysis, previously published TCR beta repertoires from about 640 donors were re-analyzed and high-resolution HLA genotyping was added so that TCR occurrence patterns could be studied. Rather than using new phenotypic data, the later analysis identified candidate immune exposures from TCR beta sequences and from how often those sequences occurred across donors. In an earlier analysis of 587 of the donors, high-throughput TCR beta sequencing was used to judge whether each TCR beta V gene segment behaved as functional or pseudogenic. Alongside the repertoire data, information on donor age, sex, ethnicity and CMV serostatus was compiled. A later genetic analysis used genome-wide SNP genotypes for about 60% of the roughly 700 donors, treating that subset as a discovery cohort. Every discovery cohort repertoire had been produced on one sequencing platform. Class I and class II HLA loci were covered by the typing at four-digit resolution. The number of donors typed differed by locus, with roughly 629-640 for A, B, C, DRB1 and DQB1, over 500 for DQA1, 606 for DPA1, and 400 to 490 for DPB1. About five DR-DQ haplotypes were handled as single units for association and clustering because linkage in the cohort was strong. Across about 380 genotyped donors of the cohort, an average of roughly 200,000 unique TCR beta nucleotide sequences per donor were sequenced, and approximately 17% of those sequences were non-productive.

The library was prepared using the immunoSEQ multiplex PCR assay. For the multiplex PCR, a mixture combining 60 forward primers for TCR Vbeta segments and 13 reverse primers for TCR Jbeta segments was used. The CDR3 region of rearranged TCR beta genes was amplified from genomic DNA with a multiplex PCR assay. Amplified TCR beta libraries were sequenced as 87-base-pair reads on the Illumina HiSeq System. Per the source publication's procedure: Across the 600 to 700 repertoires, a later analysis counted 75 million to 90 million unique TCR beta chains, roughly 11 million of which were shared by at least two donors. Raw reads were error-corrected and collapsed into unique sequences with a nearest-neighbor algorithm that merged closely related sequences to remove PCR and sequencing errors. CDR3 sequences were aligned to IMGT reference sequences to assign V, D and J gene segments. For a sequence to be retained, at least a six-nucleotide match to both a V gene segment and a J gene segment was required. Rearrangements were called productive when the CDR3 lacked stop codons and stayed in frame with V and J; all others were non-productive. CDR3 was defined by IMGT convention, running from the second conserved V-encoded cysteine to the conserved J-encoded phenylalanine. The earlier analysis of about 610 of the donors excluded any sequence lacking an unambiguous match to a single V gene segment. An earlier analysis of 550 to 650 of the donors classified V segments as functional when productive rearrangements were above 56.7% and as segregating when the standard deviation between donors was above 5%. A statistical classification framework was built for diagnosing cytomegalovirus status from the catalog of TCR beta chain sequences. V and J gene assignment, in a later analysis, came from comparing TCR nucleotide sequences with IMGT/GENE-DB human TR gene sequences. In a later analysis, CDR3 sequences and most-parsimonious VDJ recombination scenarios were assigned using the TCRdist pipeline. A later analysis defined each TCR beta chain by its CDR3 amino acid sequence plus V-gene family, and excluded reads lacking a unique V-gene family. As a way to deal with suspected cross-contamination and a sequencing artifact, a later analysis dropped approximately 590 nucleotide sequences that were highly shared and had low generation probability. For each public chain, a later analysis derived a clonal expansion index from normalized ranks of inferred template counts within each repertoire. In a later analysis, generation probabilities were computed using a VDJ recombination model fitted to out-of-frame rearrangements, and the results were checked against IGoR. Hypergeometric tests were used in a later analysis to score TCR-TCR, TCR-HLA and TCR-CMV co-occurrence, with a repertoire-size bias correction applied to the TCR pairs. A later analysis estimated false discovery rates by permuting HLA or CMV assignments 20 times. In a later analysis, co-occurring TCRs were grouped using DBSCAN, with TCRdist sequence similarity added in when clustering inside HLA-allele-positive subsets. For co-occurrence clustering, repertoires with fewer than 30,000 or more than 120,000 public chains were excluded, along with five repertoires with anomalous nucleotide sharing. TCRdb mirrors the immuneACCESS table, restricted to in-frame sequences. Some clones are absent from its copies; in checked studies, under half trace to an unresolved V gene, and the reason for the others is unknown. V, J and clone size are those of that table, while D and trimming were read from the DNA. For this sample there are about 170,000 clones; about 80% appear just once. The ten largest account for 2% to 2.5% of the sample.

General study outcomes and caveats: When HLA alleles, especially DR and DQ, strongly co-occurred, TCR associations were difficult to assign to individual alleles. Most CMV-associated TCR beta chains appeared to be HLA-restricted in a later analysis, and the HLA associations seemed to be driven largely by CMV exposure. The study listed approximately 150 TCR beta chains as associated with cytomegalovirus. Because counts were too low, seventeen rarely observed V segments, including chromosome 9 orphons, were excluded from the earlier analysis of 500 to 700 of the donors. An earlier analysis of around 540 of the donors showed that most TCR beta V segments appeared in productive rearrangements either about 87% or about 30% of the time, which broadly matched IMGT annotations. A group of highly shared sequence variants was considered likely to be a technical artifact of the sequencing pipeline. Correlated functional status among segregating V segments might reflect linkage disequilibrium, but an unknown experimental factor could not be ruled out. The classifier was reported to diagnose cytomegalovirus status with high specificity and sensitivity in both the original cohort and the validation cohort. Several of the top co-occurrence clusters appeared to be linked to parvovirus B19, influenza, CMV and Epstein-Barr virus, according to a later analysis. It was suggested by the authors that the approach could potentially be generalized to other disease states and immunological phenotypes. The only immune exposure information available for the cohort was CMV serostatus. A further reported finding was that TCR beta sequences accurately predicted the HLA-A and HLA-B alleles for most subjects in the first cohort. An association between a missense DCLRE1C variant and V-gene and J-gene trimming of TCR beta chains was found in a later genetic analysis and replicated in an independent cohort. In a later analysis, HLA-associated TCR beta chains showed more clonal expansion and lower generation probabilities than non-associated chains that were equally common. Across donors, most TCR sequences were observed very rarely, whereas some public TCRs were present in many individuals. In this cohort, only TCR beta chains were sequenced, and detectable features were limited by the absence of alpha or paired-chain data. HLA typing was unavailable for some donors at each locus, so association tests used only the typed subset. Specific HLA alleles were associated with 16,951 TCR beta sequences at a false discovery rate of 0.05 in a later analysis. Presence/absence analyses assumed roughly uniform sequencing depth across donors, an assumption that may not hold. A few of the identified cytomegalovirus-associated TCR beta chains were confirmed in vitro to be specific for cytomegalovirus antigens. In a later genetic analysis, fewer N-insertions in productive TCRs were reported among donors in an Asian-associated ancestry cluster than the 666-donor mean. In a later analysis, TCR association rates were found to vary across HLA loci, with the most associated TCRs seen for DRB1 alleles and the fewest for HLA-C alleles.

The cohort consisted of hundreds of healthy bone marrow donors. At the time of sampling, every cohort member was nominally healthy, though immune exposures that went unrecorded were likely present. The donor tested CMV seronegative and was one of the 352 seronegative cohort members. A peripheral blood sample was collected from each donor, and TCR beta sequencing was performed on peripheral blood mononuclear cells. Genomic DNA was extracted from the blood cell samples with the Qiagen DNeasy Blood Extraction Kit. The source material was PBMCs. The source is a female donor in good health and CMV-seronegative.

This receptor has the CDR3 CAWRDRNYEQYF. The DNA is as follows: TGTGCCTGGCGGGACAGGAACTACGAGCAGTACTTC. The chain is assembled from TRBV30 and TRBJ2-5; 8 bases in the junction line up with TRBD1. The better agreement between TRBJ2-7 and the DNA end casts doubt on the J call. The CDR3, cysteine through phenylalanine, is 12 amino acids long. Of the read, only the CDR3 DNA is kept; its 36 bases are in frame from base 1. The germline V gene (reference sequence) provides CDR1 GTSNPN and CDR2 SVGIG.